The T cell receptor (beta chain) described here comes from a study of blood T cell repertoires in COVID-19. About the study: Whether acute or convalescent, the COVID-19 samples came from the United States, Italy and Spain.

Participants came from about two dozen US areas, aged roughly 18 to 90 years. Cohort placement rested on clinical history that participants reported themselves. CDR3 size: 15 residues. V dropped 5 bases and J dropped 7; count of bases not matched to a gene: 8. CDR1 is SGHVS, CDR2 FNYEAQ, per germline. The assay was immunoSEQ multiplex PCR, and TCRdb's table has in-frame clones only and misses some. The sample shows 470,000 or so clones, about 85% of them seen only once. The J gene is TRBJ1-5, the V gene TRBV7-6; the match to TRBD1 covers 10 bases. The clonotype comes from a young woman with acute COVID-19. What was sequenced was PBMCs or T cells enriched from blood (not recorded which). CDR3 amino acids: CASSLMTGGEQPQHF. CDR3 nucleotides: TGTGCCAGCAGCCTAATGACAGGGGGCGAACAGCCCCAGCATTTT.